This is a list of T cell receptor beta chains from one sample in a study of cytomegalovirus exposure and HLA in healthy donors. TCRdb keeps only in-frame clones here, not all; method: immunoSEQ multiplex PCR. Of a few hundred thousand clones in the sample, about 74% were seen once. Sequencing used PBMCs. The receptor set was obtained from a woman in her 30s in good health and CMV-seronegative. Each CDR3 is given with its conserved first and last residue. Each record gives: CDR3 length, clone size, V gene, J gene, D gene, CDR3 protein, CDR3 DNA. The D gene is left open where the match is weak. Expanded clones are given a class, and other clones once, few, many or no size at all.

CDR3 length: 15; clone size: once; V gene: TRBV2; J gene: TRBJ1-1; D gene: TRBD1; CDR3 protein: CASSEEGAGITEAFF; CDR3 DNA: TGTGCCAGCAGTGAAGAGGGGGCGGGGATCACTGAAGCTTTCTTT
CDR3 length: 13; clone size: NA; V gene: TRBV15; J gene: TRBJ2-7; D gene: NA; CDR3 protein: CATSSPRGPEQYF; CDR3 DNA: TGTGCCACCAGCAGTCCCCGAGGGCCCGAGCAGTACTTC
CDR3 length: 13; clone size: NA; V gene: TRBV19; J gene: TRBJ1-1; D gene: TRBD1; CDR3 protein: CASSPDRGTEAFF; CDR3 DNA: TGTGCCAGTTCCCCGGACAGGGGCACTGAAGCTTTCTTT
CDR3 length: 16; clone size: few; V gene: TRBV18; J gene: TRBJ2-1; D gene: TRBD2; CDR3 protein: CASSPLSSGGDNEQFF; CDR3 DNA: TGTGCCAGCTCACCTTTATCTAGCGGGGGAGACAATGAGCAGTTCTTC
CDR3 length: 16; clone size: NA; V gene: TRBV5-1; J gene: TRBJ2-7; D gene: NA; CDR3 protein: CASSLAAAGAAYEQYF; CDR3 DNA: TGCGCCAGCAGCTTGGCAGCCGCGGGGGCCGCCTACGAGCAGTACTTC
CDR3 length: 14; clone size: few; V gene: TRBV2; J gene: TRBJ1-1; D gene: NA; CDR3 protein: CASSETETNTEAFF; CDR3 DNA: TGTGCCAGCAGTGAAACAGAGACGAACACTGAAGCTTTCTTT
CDR3 length: 15; clone size: few; V gene: TRBV7-2; J gene: TRBJ1-2; D gene: NA; CDR3 protein: CASSLGPGFPYGYTF; CDR3 DNA: TGTGCCAGCAGCTTAGGTCCAGGGTTTCCCTATGGCTACACCTTC
CDR3 length: 14; clone size: NA; V gene: TRBV6-4; J gene: TRBJ1-2; D gene: NA; CDR3 protein: CASSPEFDSYGYTF; CDR3 DNA: TGTGCCAGCAGTCCCGAATTCGACAGCTACGGCTACACCTTC
CDR3 length: 18; clone size: NA; V gene: TRBV19; J gene: TRBJ2-3; D gene: TRBD2; CDR3 protein: CASSIARTSGRAKDTQYF; CDR3 DNA: TGTGCCAGTAGTATAGCTAGAACTAGCGGGAGGGCCAAAGATACGCAGTATTTT
CDR3 length: 14; clone size: once; V gene: TRBV6-1; J gene: TRBJ2-1; D gene: TRBD2; CDR3 protein: CASTPAGGYNEQFF; CDR3 DNA: TGTGCCAGCACGCCAGCGGGAGGGTACAATGAGCAGTTCTTC
CDR3 length: 15; clone size: NA; V gene: TRBV9; J gene: TRBJ1-1; D gene: NA; CDR3 protein: CASSVLAGMNTEAFF; CDR3 DNA: TGTGCCAGCAGCGTGCTGGCGGGGATGAACACTGAAGCTTTCTTT
CDR3 length: 14; clone size: NA; V gene: TRBV6-1; J gene: TRBJ2-1; D gene: TRBD2; CDR3 protein: CASSGAGGLREQFF; CDR3 DNA: TGTGCCAGCAGTGGAGCGGGGGGGCTTCGAGAGCAGTTCTTC
CDR3 length: 13; clone size: NA; V gene: TRBV6-5; J gene: TRBJ1-4; D gene: NA; CDR3 protein: CASSYSYSEKLFF; CDR3 DNA: TGTGCCAGCAGTTACTCGTACTCTGAAAAACTGTTTTTT
CDR3 length: 15; clone size: NA; V gene: TRBV5-4; J gene: TRBJ1-6; D gene: NA; CDR3 protein: CASSLGQGYNSPLHF; CDR3 DNA: TGTGCCAGCAGCTTGGGGCAGGGGTACAATTCACCCCTCCACTTT
CDR3 length: 14; clone size: few; V gene: TRBV11-1; J gene: TRBJ1-2; D gene: TRBD1; CDR3 protein: CASTSRDRMSGYTF; CDR3 DNA: TGTGCCAGCACCAGCCGGGACAGGATGAGTGGCTACACCTTC
CDR3 length: 16; clone size: NA; V gene: TRBV21-1; J gene: TRBJ2-5; D gene: NA; CDR3 protein: CAANPGGTLVVETQYF; CDR3 DNA: TGTGCCGCCAACCCCGGCGGGACGCTCGTAGTAGAGACCCAGTACTTC
CDR3 length: 14; clone size: NA; V gene: TRBV7-9; J gene: TRBJ2-5; D gene: TRBD1; CDR3 protein: CASSVTGGEETQYF; CDR3 DNA: TGTGCCAGCAGCGTAACAGGGGGAGAGGAGACCCAGTACTTC
CDR3 length: 15; clone size: NA; V gene: TRBV18; J gene: TRBJ2-5; D gene: NA; CDR3 protein: CASSSPGEVQEAQYF; CDR3 DNA: TGTGCCAGCTCATCGCCTGGGGAGGTTCAAGAGGCCCAGTACTTC
CDR3 length: 12; clone size: NA; V gene: TRBV7-2; J gene: TRBJ1-1; D gene: NA; CDR3 protein: CASSEGNTEAFF; CDR3 DNA: TGTGCCAGCAGCGAGGGGAACACTGAAGCTTTCTTT
CDR3 length: 15; clone size: NA; V gene: TRBV11-3; J gene: TRBJ1-6; D gene: TRBD1; CDR3 protein: CASSFDRGRYSPLHF; CDR3 DNA: TGTGCCAGCAGCTTTGACAGGGGGAGGTATTCACCCCTCCACTTT
CDR3 length: 14; clone size: NA; V gene: TRBV6-5; J gene: TRBJ2-2; D gene: TRBD1; CDR3 protein: CASSSTGGGGELFF; CDR3 DNA: TGTGCCAGCAGTTCCACAGGGGGCGGAGGGGAGCTGTTTTTT
CDR3 length: 14; clone size: NA; V gene: TRBV5-6; J gene: TRBJ2-7; D gene: NA; CDR3 protein: CASTTRPTTYEQYF; CDR3 DNA: TGTGCCAGTACAACAAGGCCGACTACCTACGAGCAGTACTTC
CDR3 length: 12; clone size: NA; V gene: TRBV6-6; J gene: TRBJ1-1; D gene: NA; CDR3 protein: CASHTLNTEAFF; CDR3 DNA: TGTGCCAGCCATACTTTGAACACTGAAGCTTTCTTT
CDR3 length: 13; clone size: NA; V gene: TRBV4-2; J gene: TRBJ1-3; D gene: TRBD1; CDR3 protein: CASSQEDPGGIYF; CDR3 DNA: TGTGCCAGCAGCCAAGAAGATCCAGGGGGCATATATTTT
CDR3 length: 12; clone size: few; V gene: TRBV29-1; J gene: TRBJ2-5; D gene: NA; CDR3 protein: CSVSSRQEAQYF; CDR3 DNA: TGCAGCGTTTCTAGCCGCCAAGAGGCCCAGTACTTC
CDR3 length: 15; clone size: NA; V gene: TRBV5-6; J gene: TRBJ2-7; D gene: TRBD2; CDR3 protein: CASSPFGLANSEQYF; CDR3 DNA: TGTGCCAGCAGCCCGTTTGGACTAGCGAATTCCGAGCAGTACTTC
CDR3 length: 12; clone size: NA; V gene: TRBV6-5; J gene: TRBJ2-3; D gene: NA; CDR3 protein: CATRQPSATQYF; CDR3 DNA: TGTGCCACCAGACAGCCCTCCGCTACGCAGTATTTT
CDR3 length: 15; clone size: once; V gene: TRBV9; J gene: TRBJ2-3; D gene: NA; CDR3 protein: CASSRLRPSTDTQYF; CDR3 DNA: TGTGCCAGCAGTCGTCTCAGGCCTAGCACAGATACGCAGTATTTT
CDR3 length: 14; clone size: NA; V gene: TRBV5-1; J gene: TRBJ1-1; D gene: NA; CDR3 protein: CASSPDSGVTEAFF; CDR3 DNA: TGCGCCAGCAGCCCAGATTCAGGGGTCACTGAAGCTTTCTTT
CDR3 length: 17; clone size: NA; V gene: TRBV4-1; J gene: TRBJ1-2; D gene: TRBD1; CDR3 protein: CASSQSPLDRGRYGYTF; CDR3 DNA: TGCGCCAGCAGCCAGAGCCCCTTGGACAGGGGGAGATATGGCTACACCTTC
CDR3 length: 13; clone size: NA; V gene: TRBV7-8; J gene: TRBJ1-5; D gene: NA; CDR3 protein: CASSLGRGQPQHF; CDR3 DNA: TGTGCCAGCAGCTTAGGCCGGGGACAGCCCCAGCATTTT
CDR3 length: 14; clone size: NA; V gene: TRBV6-1; J gene: TRBJ1-1; D gene: NA; CDR3 protein: CASSEGGLNTEAFF; CDR3 DNA: TGTGCCAGCAGTGAGGGGGGACTGAACACTGAAGCTTTCTTT
CDR3 length: 15; clone size: NA; V gene: TRBV4-1; J gene: TRBJ2-7; D gene: TRBD1; CDR3 protein: CASSQGTGGSYEQYF; CDR3 DNA: TGCGCCAGCAGCCAAGGGACAGGGGGCTCCTACGAGCAGTACTTC
CDR3 length: 14; clone size: few; V gene: TRBV11-2; J gene: TRBJ1-6; D gene: TRBD1; CDR3 protein: CASSFDRARSPLHF; CDR3 DNA: TGTGCCAGCAGCTTCGACAGGGCGAGGTCACCCCTCCACTTT
CDR3 length: 15; clone size: NA; V gene: TRBV5-1; J gene: TRBJ1-5; D gene: NA; CDR3 protein: CASSPGTSSNQPQDF; CDR3 DNA: TGCGCCAGCAGCCCGGGGACAAGTAGCAATCAGCCCCAGGATTTT
CDR3 length: 15; clone size: once; V gene: TRBV9; J gene: TRBJ1-6; D gene: TRBD1; CDR3 protein: CASSVEGQGHSPLHF; CDR3 DNA: TGTGCCAGCAGCGTAGAGGGACAGGGGCATTCACCCCTCCACTTT
CDR3 length: 14; clone size: NA; V gene: TRBV2; J gene: TRBJ1-2; D gene: TRBD1; CDR3 protein: CASRVTGTGAGYTF; CDR3 DNA: TGTGCCAGCAGAGTCACCGGGACAGGGGCTGGCTACACCTTC
CDR3 length: 13; clone size: NA; V gene: TRBV6-5; J gene: TRBJ2-5; D gene: TRBD2; CDR3 protein: CASSYGAGETQYF; CDR3 DNA: TGTGCCAGCAGTTACGGAGCGGGGGAGACCCAGTACTTC
CDR3 length: 16; clone size: NA; V gene: TRBV10-2; J gene: TRBJ2-5; D gene: TRBD2; CDR3 protein: CASSELAGGPWETQYF; CDR3 DNA: TGCGCCAGCAGTGAATTAGCGGGAGGGCCGTGGGAGACCCAGTACTTC
CDR3 length: 13; clone size: NA; V gene: TRBV7-6; J gene: TRBJ2-3; D gene: NA; CDR3 protein: CASSLGATDTQYF; CDR3 DNA: TGTGCCAGCAGCTTAGGAGCCACAGATACGCAGTATTTT
CDR3 length: 16; clone size: NA; V gene: TRBV11-2; J gene: TRBJ1-2; D gene: NA; CDR3 protein: CASSLQRGLGAYGYTF; CDR3 DNA: TGTGCCAGCAGCTTACAGAGAGGGTTGGGGGCTTATGGCTACACCTTC
CDR3 length: 14; clone size: NA; V gene: TRBV2; J gene: TRBJ1-5; D gene: TRBD1; CDR3 protein: CASSQQGQRQPQHF; CDR3 DNA: TGTGCCAGCAGTCAACAGGGACAGCGTCAGCCCCAGCATTTT
CDR3 length: 16; clone size: NA; V gene: TRBV18; J gene: TRBJ1-2; D gene: NA; CDR3 protein: CASSPPGTHDNYGYTF; CDR3 DNA: TGTGCCAGCTCACCTCCCGGGACTCATGATAACTATGGCTACACCTTC
CDR3 length: 15; clone size: NA; V gene: TRBV27; J gene: TRBJ2-2; D gene: NA; CDR3 protein: CASSRRDTSTGELFF; CDR3 DNA: TGTGCCAGCAGTCGTCGGGACACAAGTACCGGGGAGCTGTTTTTT
CDR3 length: 13; clone size: NA; V gene: TRBV4-1; J gene: TRBJ1-1; D gene: NA; CDR3 protein: CASSPPSGTEAFF; CDR3 DNA: TGCGCCAGCAGCCCCCCATCAGGCACTGAAGCTTTCTTT
CDR3 length: 13; clone size: NA; V gene: TRBV27; J gene: TRBJ2-7; D gene: NA; CDR3 protein: CASSPRVSYEQYF; CDR3 DNA: TGTGCCAGCAGCCCCAGGGTTTCCTACGAGCAGTACTTC
CDR3 length: 15; clone size: once; V gene: TRBV21-1; J gene: TRBJ1-5; D gene: NA; CDR3 protein: CASRPTGDSNQPQHF; CDR3 DNA: TGTGCCAGCAGGCCTACCGGGGATAGCAATCAGCCCCAGCATTTT
CDR3 length: 14; clone size: NA; V gene: TRBV27; J gene: TRBJ2-1; D gene: NA; CDR3 protein: CASSLGLTSIEQFF; CDR3 DNA: TGTGCCAGCAGTTTGGGGCTAACTAGCATTGAGCAGTTCTTC
CDR3 length: 11; clone size: few; V gene: TRBV5-8; J gene: TRBJ2-7; D gene: TRBD2; CDR3 protein: CAVHPGGEQYF; CDR3 DNA: TGTGCCGTCCACCCGGGGGGCGAGCAGTACTTC
CDR3 length: 13; clone size: few; V gene: TRBV10-2; J gene: TRBJ1-1; D gene: NA; CDR3 protein: CASSGGGGTEAFF; CDR3 DNA: TGCGCCAGCAGTGGGGGCGGCGGCACTGAAGCTTTCTTT
CDR3 length: 15; clone size: few; V gene: TRBV5-1; J gene: TRBJ2-5; D gene: TRBD2; CDR3 protein: CASSLSRGDGETQYF; CDR3 DNA: TGCGCCAGCAGCTTGTCACGGGGGGATGGTGAGACCCAGTACTTC
CDR3 length: 14; clone size: once; V gene: TRBV6-5; J gene: TRBJ2-7; D gene: TRBD2; CDR3 protein: CASSAQLAVYEQYF; CDR3 DNA: TGTGCCAGCAGTGCCCAACTAGCGGTCTACGAGCAGTACTTC
CDR3 length: 18; clone size: NA; V gene: TRBV30; J gene: TRBJ2-6; D gene: TRBD2; CDR3 protein: CAWSVRLAGRPGANVLTF; CDR3 DNA: TGTGCCTGGAGTGTACGGTTAGCGGGACGCCCTGGGGCCAACGTCCTGACTTTC
CDR3 length: 16; clone size: NA; V gene: TRBV7-9; J gene: TRBJ1-3; D gene: TRBD1; CDR3 protein: CASSLVGTVSGNTIYF; CDR3 DNA: TGTGCCAGCAGCTTAGTTGGGACAGTCTCTGGAAACACCATATATTTT
CDR3 length: 16; clone size: once; V gene: TRBV5-1; J gene: TRBJ1-6; D gene: NA; CDR3 protein: CASTAAEGRDNSPLHF; CDR3 DNA: TGCGCCAGCACCGCGGCGGAGGGCCGAGATAATTCACCCCTCCACTTT
CDR3 length: 16; clone size: NA; V gene: TRBV18; J gene: TRBJ1-5; D gene: TRBD1; CDR3 protein: CASSPPGDRANQPQHF; CDR3 DNA: TGTGCCAGCTCACCACCGGGGGACAGGGCCAATCAGCCCCAGCATTTT
CDR3 length: 14; clone size: NA; V gene: TRBV5-1; J gene: TRBJ1-2; D gene: NA; CDR3 protein: CASSLDLSNYGYTF; CDR3 DNA: TGCGCCAGCAGCTTGGACCTATCTAACTATGGCTACACCTTC
CDR3 length: 15; clone size: NA; V gene: TRBV6-5; J gene: TRBJ1-6; D gene: TRBD1; CDR3 protein: CASSSGQGLGSPLHF; CDR3 DNA: TGTGCCAGCAGTTCTGGACAGGGGCTAGGGTCACCCCTCCACTTT
CDR3 length: 20; clone size: NA; V gene: TRBV5-8; J gene: TRBJ1-2; D gene: NA; CDR3 protein: CASSLSRVSQVRVLNYGYTF; CDR3 DNA: TGTGCCAGCAGCTTGTCCCGTGTTTCACAGGTCCGCGTCCTAAACTATGGCTACACCTTC